This TCR beta chain was identified in a study of shared clonotypes between healthy human individuals. The CDR3 consists of 12 residues. V shed 1 base and J shed 6 bases, with 4 bases lying between them. Germline CDR1 and CDR2: SGHTA and FQGNSA. Produced via immunoSEQ multiplex PCR; TCRdb's table is partial and in-frame only. In the table there are about 2 million clones, about 94% of which are singletons. Regarding this clone: Distinct nucleotide sequences in the sample also encode this CDR3.

CD45RO negativity and positive selection for CCR7 defined naive CD8 cells, a population that excluded terminally differentiated effector memory CD45RA+ cells. Free of recent acute infections or vaccinations, the donors were healthy HIV-negative adults. J is TRBJ1-5 and V is TRBV7-2; D unresolved. The TCR was taken from a man in his late teens or twenties in good health. Input material: naive CD8+ T cells sorted from blood. The CDR3 is CASSLGSQPQHF. The DNA for the CDR3 is TGTGCCAGCAGCTTAGGGAGTCAGCCCCAGCATTTT.